These T cell receptor beta chains were read from a single sample in a study of cytomegalovirus exposure and HLA in healthy donors. Sequencing used immunoSEQ multiplex PCR; TCRdb keeps in-frame clones, though not all of them. The table has 75,000 to 100,000 clones, around 73% seen once; the top ten hold over 3%. What was sequenced was PBMCs. Every receptor here comes from a man aged 35-49 years in good health and CMV-seronegative. Each CDR3 is given with its conserved first and last residue. Each record gives: D gene, V gene, J gene, clone size, CDR3 protein, CDR3 DNA. D genes are given only for firm matches. Size is stated for part of the rows, as once, few or many counts, or as a class when the clone is expanded.

TRBD1	TRBV13	TRBJ1-2	-	CASSLDRGSRGYTF	TGTGCCAGCAGTTTAGACAGGGGGAGTCGTGGCTACACCTTC
TRBD1	TRBV5-8	TRBJ2-7	few	CAGDRAYEQYF	TGTGCCGGGGACAGGGCCTACGAGCAGTACTTC
TRBD1	TRBV5-1	TRBJ1-1	few	CASSTGTGGSTEAFF	TGCGCCAGCAGCACCGGGACAGGGGGGAGCACTGAAGCTTTCTTT
-	TRBV28	TRBJ1-2	-	CASTAGEGLGYTF	TGTGCCAGCACCGCTGGGGAAGGACTTGGCTACACCTTC
TRBD2	TRBV4-3	TRBJ2-1	-	CASSQSLLAGPSYNEQFF	TGCGCCAGCAGCCAGTCCTTACTAGCGGGTCCCTCCTACAATGAGCAGTTCTTC
-	TRBV6-1	TRBJ1-2	-	CASSEGTESYGYTF	TGTGCCAGCAGTGAAGGGACAGAGAGCTATGGCTACACCTTC
-	TRBV9	TRBJ2-3	-	CASSVAQGEGTDTQYF	TGTGCCAGCAGCGTAGCTCAGGGGGAGGGCACAGATACGCAGTATTTT
TRBD1	TRBV4-2	TRBJ1-4	-	CASSQEPRGPTNEKLFF	TGTGCCAGCAGCCAAGAACCCAGGGGGCCTACTAATGAAAAACTGTTTTTT
TRBD2	TRBV4-2	TRBJ2-5	-	CASSQLTSGGWTQYF	TGTGCCAGCAGCCAACTGACTAGCGGGGGTTGGACCCAGTACTTC
-	TRBV7-9	TRBJ2-1	-	CSSSLNSNEQFF	TGTTCCAGCAGCTTGAACAGCAATGAGCAGTTCTTC
TRBD1	TRBV4-2	TRBJ1-2	-	CASSHLLGQGDYGYTF	TGTGCCAGCAGCCACCTCTTGGGACAGGGGGACTATGGCTACACCTTC
-	TRBV10-3	TRBJ2-3	-	CAISELGGLADTQYF	TGTGCCATCAGTGAGTTGGGTGGACTTGCAGATACGCAGTATTTT
-	TRBV30	TRBJ2-7	-	CAWRVFLEGKVEQYF	TGTGCCTGGAGGGTATTTTTAGAGGGAAAGGTCGAGCAGTACTTC
-	TRBV7-9	TRBJ2-7	-	CASSFSQGGYEQYF	TGTGCCAGCAGCTTTTCCCAGGGAGGTTACGAGCAGTACTTC
-	TRBV30	TRBJ1-6	-	CAWSVEGADNSPLHF	TGTGCCTGGAGTGTAGAAGGGGCGGATAATTCACCCCTCCACTTT
-	TRBV5-6	TRBJ1-4	-	CASSLYGQHATNEKLFF	TGTGCCAGCAGCCTGTACGGACAGCATGCAACTAATGAAAAACTGTTTTTT
-	TRBV5-5	TRBJ1-5	once	CASSLRGAGNQPQHF	TGTGCCAGCAGCTTGAGGGGCGCGGGCAATCAGCCCCAGCATTTT
-	TRBV6-5	TRBJ1-1	-	CASSYGLGQGTEAFF	TGTGCCAGCAGTTATGGATTGGGACAAGGCACTGAAGCTTTCTTT
-	TRBV5-6	TRBJ2-1	-	CASSFMVGGLLEQFF	TGTGCCAGCAGCTTTATGGTAGGAGGGCTCCTTGAGCAGTTCTTC
-	TRBV27	TRBJ1-3	-	CATQGTGNTIYF	TGTGCCACACAGGGTACTGGAAACACCATATATTTT
TRBD1	TRBV4-3	TRBJ1-2	-	CASSQDSGQGAFYGYTF	TGCGCCAGCAGCCAAGACTCTGGACAGGGGGCTTTCTATGGCTACACCTTC
-	TRBV4-2	TRBJ2-3	few	CASSQDPPGDTQYF	TGTGCCAGCAGCCAAGATCCGCCAGGAGATACGCAGTATTTT
-	TRBV7-6	TRBJ2-4	-	CASSLGGALGGNIQYF	TGTGCCAGCAGCTTGGGGGGGGCACTCGGTGGGAACATTCAGTACTTC
-	TRBV27	TRBJ2-7	-	CASSLDADQSGTYEQYF	TGTGCCAGCAGCCTGGACGCAGACCAGAGCGGTACCTACGAGCAGTACTTC
-	TRBV4-2	TRBJ1-1	few	CASSQNGRQPMNTEAFF	TGTGCCAGCAGCCAAAATGGGCGTCAACCCATGAACACTGAAGCTTTCTTT
-	TRBV6-5	TRBJ1-1	-	CASSYREGWNTEAFF	TGTGCCAGCAGTTACCGGGAAGGGTGGAACACTGAAGCTTTCTTT
TRBD1	TRBV4-3	TRBJ2-5	-	CASVRTGEETQYF	TGCGCCAGCGTCCGGACAGGGGAAGAGACCCAGTACTTC
TRBD2	TRBV7-9	TRBJ2-7	-	CASSFTSGYEQYF	TGTGCCAGCAGCTTCACTAGCGGGTACGAGCAGTACTTC
TRBD1	TRBV2	TRBJ1-6	few	CASSRLLPGTGLFSTLHF	TGTGCCAGCAGTAGATTGCTCCCGGGGACAGGCCTCTTTTCGACCCTCCACTTT
TRBD1	TRBV25-1	TRBJ2-7	many	CASSPGQGFFEQYF	TGTGCCAGCAGTCCGGGACAGGGGTTTTTTGAGCAGTACTTC
-	TRBV7-6	TRBJ1-2	-	CASSYVPTDGYTF	TGTGCCAGCAGCTATGTCCCCACGGATGGCTACACCTTC
-	TRBV2	TRBJ2-3	-	CASSEAKLSTDTQYF	TGTGCCAGCAGTGAAGCGAAACTCAGCACAGATACGCAGTATTTT
TRBD1	TRBV29-1	TRBJ1-2	-	CSAPRDRAGYGYTF	TGCAGCGCCCCGAGGGACAGGGCCGGCTATGGCTACACCTTC
TRBD2	TRBV11-2	TRBJ2-1	once	CASSSSGGFLNEQFF	TGTGCCAGCAGCTCAAGCGGGGGGTTCCTAAATGAGCAGTTCTTC
TRBD2	TRBV5-4	TRBJ2-5	once	CASRAGVGGQETQYF	TGTGCCAGCAGGGCGGGGGTTGGGGGGCAAGAGACCCAGTACTTC
-	TRBV19	TRBJ2-4	few	CASSMRVTAKNIQYF	TGTGCCAGTAGTATGAGGGTGACAGCCAAAAACATTCAGTACTTC
TRBD1	TRBV9	TRBJ2-7	-	CASSVDPTGGEQYF	TGTGCCAGCAGCGTAGACCCGACAGGGGGCGAGCAGTACTTC
-	TRBV10-3	TRBJ2-5	few	CAISVGQGETQYF	TGTGCCATCAGCGTGGGGCAGGGTGAGACCCAGTACTTC
TRBD2	TRBV5-1	TRBJ2-1	-	CASSLPTGGSEQFF	TGCGCCAGCAGCTTGCCCACGGGGGGGAGTGAGCAGTTCTTC
TRBD1	TRBV5-1	TRBJ2-2	-	CASSWGQEQAGELFF	TGCGCCAGCAGCTGGGGACAGGAGCAGGCCGGGGAGCTGTTTTTT
-	TRBV2	TRBJ1-5	few	CASSGTGNQPQHF	TGTGCCAGCAGTGGAACGGGCAATCAGCCCCAGCATTTT
-	TRBV15	TRBJ1-2	-	CATSSTGRSGYTF	TGTGCCACCAGCAGCACAGGGCGTTCTGGCTACACCTTC
TRBD1	TRBV5-6	TRBJ1-2	-	CASSWGQTHYGYTF	TGTGCCAGCAGCTGGGGACAGACCCACTATGGCTACACCTTC
-	TRBV5-1	TRBJ2-5	-	CASSLGDTQETQYF	TGCGCCAGCAGCTTGGGGGACACTCAAGAGACCCAGTACTTC
TRBD2	TRBV25-1	TRBJ2-5	-	CASSDPGLAAARETQYF	TGTGCCAGCAGTGATCCGGGACTAGCGGCCGCCCGAGAGACCCAGTACTTC
-	TRBV6-5	TRBJ1-2	few	CASSPGYYGYTF	TGTGCCAGCAGTCCAGGGTACTATGGCTACACCTTC
-	TRBV12-2	TRBJ1-6	-	CASRATGWNYNSPLHF	TGTGCAAGTCGCGCGACAGGGTGGAACTATAATTCACCCCTCCACTTT
-	TRBV4-2	TRBJ2-5	-	CASSPEGETQYF	TGTGCCAGCAGCCCGGAGGGGGAGACCCAGTACTTC
TRBD1	TRBV2	TRBJ1-2	-	CASSRGGGTGSGYTF	TGTGCCAGCAGTAGAGGGGGAGGGACAGGGAGTGGCTACACCTTC
-	TRBV29-1	TRBJ2-6	-	CSVEDHSGSSGANVLTF	TGCAGCGTTGAAGATCATAGTGGGAGCTCTGGGGCCAACGTCCTGACTTTC
TRBD2	TRBV4-1	TRBJ2-1	-	CASSQLAGGRNEQFF	TGCGCCAGCAGCCAACTAGCGGGGGGGCGGAATGAGCAGTTCTTC